This T cell receptor beta chain was obtained from a study of T cell repertoires in cytomegalovirus infection. Study findings and constraints: Predominance within the ex vivo response was attributable to HLA-C-restricted CMV-specific TCR beta clonotypes.

The ends were cut back, 5 bases at V and 2 bases at J, with 16 bases in the middle. The CDR3 loop spans 16 amino acids. In germline, CDR1 is SGHTA, CDR2 FQGNSA. Via MiXCR, TCRdb re-called the reads, giving one row per CDR3 protein. The data contain 200,000 to 300,000 distinct CDR3 sequences, 10% to 15% of them singletons. This clonotype showed up many times. Its antigen remains unidentified. The sample consisted of PBMCs. The TCR originated in a human donor in good health (CMV status not recorded). Some clones in this sample may be carry-over from other donors' samples. This chain uses TRBV7-2 with TRBJ1-5; maybe TRBD1 (5 bases). The CDR3 spells CASSHGDSRRNQPQHF. In DNA, the CDR3 is TGTGCCAGCAGCCACGGGGACTCACGACGCAATCAGCCCCAGCATTTT.